The 19 T cell receptor beta chains reported below all come from one sample, sequenced in a study of Graves' ophthalmopathy and Graves' hyperthyroidism. Amplified TCR beta CDR3 regions were obtained using RNA transcripts as template. HTBI primers primed a first-round RT-PCR, and a second-round multiplex PCR followed. One entry per CDR3 protein, called by TCRdb with MiXCR from the multiplex PCR reads. The sample holds hundreds of thousands of distinct CDR3 sequences, 20% to 25% seen once. Sequences were obtained from peripheral blood. The receptors derive from a woman aged 18-29 years with stable Graves' hyperthyroidism. Some clones in this sample may be carry-over from other donors' samples.

In this sample, this clonotype turned up many times. The chain employs TRBV29-1 and TRBJ2-7, with D tentatively TRBD1 (5 bases). The CDR3 covers 13 residues. V lost 3 bases, J lost 5 bases, and 14 bases lay in between. Germline CDR1 and CDR2: SQVTM and ANQGSEA. CDR3 in DNA: TGCAGCGTTGATAGGCAGGGCGGCCACGAGCAGTACTTC. Translated, it gives CSVDRQGGHEQYF.

Ten or more counts support this clonotype. V gene TRBV6-5 combines with J gene TRBJ2-7; D not certain. The CDR3 has 16 amino acids. The V gene's germline CDR1 is MNHEY and CDR2 SVGAGI. The V and J ends lost 4 bases and 3 bases respectively, with 19 bases between them. The DNA of the CDR3 is TGTGCCAGCAGTTCCGTGGACGGCCTGGGTTACTACGAGCAGTACTTC. This translates into CASSSVDGLGYYEQYF.

This clonotype was seen ten or more times. The chain carries TRBV27 and TRBJ2-5; 13 bases align to TRBD2. The CDR3 totals 18 residues. Germline V gene sequence: CDR1 MNHEY, CDR2 SMNVEV (reference sequence). J gave up 5 bases and V 4 bases, and 13 bases lay outside the gene matches. This CDR3 is CASSSSTSGRPLNETQYF. The CDR3 nucleotides are TGTGCCAGCAGTTCCTCGACTAGCGGGAGGCCCCTGAATGAGACCCAGTACTTC.

This clonotype was seen at least ten times. This chain uses TRBV12-3 or TRBV12-4 with TRBJ1-1; D perhaps matches TRBD1 (5 bases). This CDR3 has 14 residues. V was clipped by 7 bases and J by 3 bases, with 15 bases between them. The CDR3 sequence: CASTRQLPHTEAFF. CDR3 nucleotides: TGTGCCAGCACCCGACAGCTACCACACACTGAAGCTTTCTTT.

With regard to this clonotype: This may come from a read error, since a much larger clone is one base off. In nucleotides, the CDR3 is TGTGCCAGCAGCCAAGCCCAGGTATACTATGGCTACACCTTC. Amino acid sequence: CASSQAQVYYGYTF. The chain is built from TRBV3-1 and TRBJ1-2; D unresolved. The germline CDR1 and CDR2 sequences are LGHDT and YNNKEL (reference sequence). The CDR3 extends over 14 amino acids. Trimming shortened V by 1 base and J by 3 bases, and 9 bases separated the two germline ends.

The chain couples TRBV18 to TRBJ1-1; 7 bases are shared with TRBD1. The germline V gene has CDR1 KGHSH and CDR2 LQKENI. The CDR3 runs to 13 residues. V lost 5 bases, J lost 11 bases, and 11 bases stayed unmatched. The CDR3 DNA reads as TGTGCCAGCTCAGGAGGGGGACAGAACTGGGCTTTCTTT. Its protein product is CASSGGGQNWAFF.

V and J are TRBV6-5 and TRBJ2-2; D remains unclear. Per the germline V gene, CDR1 is MNHEY and CDR2 is SVGAGI. Trimming left V 8 bases short and J 2 bases short, with 6 bases between. This CDR3 spans 12 amino acids. The DNA for the CDR3 is TGTGCCAGCCAGGTTAACACCGGGGAGCTGTTTTTT. It encodes CASQVNTGELFF.

This clonotype was recorded only once. V gene TRBV28 combines with J gene TRBJ2-7, with 7 bases fitting TRBD1. The germline V gene encodes CDR1 MDHEN and CDR2 SYDVKM. The V gene end was trimmed by 3 bases and the J gene end by 3 bases; junction bases not matched to a gene: 8. The CDR3 is 15 residues long. This CDR3 is CASSLRGQTFYEQYF. The CDR3 region has the DNA TGTGCCAGCAGTTTGAGGGGACAGACTTTCTACGAGCAGTACTTC.

This clonotype was counted many times. DNA for the CDR3: TGTGCCAGCAGTGCCCAGGGGACTCTGAACACTGAAGCTTTCTTT. It translates to CASSAQGTLNTEAFF. V gene TRBV2 combines with J gene TRBJ1-1; tentatively, D is TRBD1 (6 bases). Trimming took off 4 bases at V and 0 bases at J, with 12 bases between the two ends. CDR3 length: 15 amino acids. Germline CDR1 and CDR2: SNHLY and FYNNEI.

The gene calls are TRBV12-3 or TRBV12-4 and TRBJ1-6, with D unclear. The V end lost 6 bases, the J end lost 8 bases, and 14 bases lay between the germline ends. The CDR3 has 14 amino acids. The CDR3, as DNA: TGTGCCAGCAGCAACCGACGGTGGGATTCACCCCTCCACTTT. This codes for CASSNRRWDSPLHF.

The chain is built from TRBV12-3 or TRBV12-4 and TRBJ2-2; TRBD1 agrees at 8 bases. Germline trimming cut 5 bases from V and 5 bases from J; bases unmatched to any gene: 7. This CDR3 spans 15 amino acids. CDR3 loop: CASSDRGHRTGELFF. DNA of the CDR3: TGTGCCAGCAGTGACAGGGGCCACCGGACCGGGGAGCTGTTTTTT.

The chain is built from TRBV4-1 and TRBJ2-2; weak D call: TRBD2 (5 bases). The CDR3 is 16 amino acids. V gave up 1 base and J gave up 0 bases, with 9 bases separating them. Germline V gene lookup returns CDR1 MGHRA and CDR2 YSYEKL. Here the CDR3 reads CASSQASGTNTGELFF. CDR3 bases: TGCGCCAGCAGCCAAGCGTCCGGGACGAACACCGGGGAGCTGTTTTTT.

The sample holds many counts of this clonotype. The rearrangement joins TRBV20-1 to TRBJ1-1; 8 bases fit TRBD1. The germline CDR1 and CDR2 sequences are DFQATT and SNEGSKA (reference sequence). The CDR3 spans 14 residues. Germline trimming cut 6 bases from V and 4 bases from J; bases unmatched to any gene: 10. The chain's CDR3 is CSADRQGRGTEAFF. CDR3 nucleotides: TGCAGTGCGGACAGACAGGGGCGCGGCACTGAAGCTTTCTTT.

V gene TRBV2 combines with J gene TRBJ1-3; D is uncertain. The CDR3 covers 13 residues. V was clipped by 6 bases and J by 2 bases, with 8 bases between them. Germline CDR1 and CDR2: SNHLY and FYNNEI. The DNA for the CDR3 is TGTGCCAGCAGGAGCACAGCTGGAAACACCATATATTTT. This gives the protein CASRSTAGNTIYF.

This clonotype was counted at least ten times. The rearrangement links TRBV24-1 to TRBJ2-2; 7 bases fit TRBD1. Germline-derived CDR1 and CDR2 are KGHDR and SFDVKD. The CDR3 extends over 16 amino acids. With 3 bases clipped from V and 0 bases from J, the junction kept 3 bases outside the gene matches. Written as DNA, the CDR3 is TGTGCCACCAGTGATCCAGGGACAGCGAACACCGGGGAGCTGTTTTTT. Translation: CATSDPGTANTGELFF.

This clonotype was counted ten times or more. The chain employs TRBV7-2 and TRBJ2-5; 9 bases align to TRBD2. V was pared by 1 base and J by 5 bases, with 5 bases of the junction left unmatched. The length of the CDR3 is 15 residues. The V gene's germline CDR1 is SGHTA and CDR2 FQGNSA. The CDR3 loop reads CASSLVPSGMETQYF. The CDR3 region has the DNA TGTGCCAGCAGCTTAGTACCTAGCGGGATGGAGACCCAGTACTTC.

Many counts were recorded for this clonotype. V usage is TRBV29-1 and J usage is TRBJ2-5; possible D gene TRBD1, 5 bases. The germline gives CDR1 SQVTM, CDR2 ANQGSEA. This CDR3 spans 14 amino acids. Trimming pared 6 bases from V and 4 bases from J, leaving 18 bases between. CDR3 residues: CSVSPGSTGETQYF. The CDR3 DNA is TGCAGCGTCAGCCCCGGGTCTACAGGAGAGACCCAGTACTTC.

The sample holds a few counts of this clonotype. The V and J genes are TRBV5-1 and TRBJ1-2; a possible D gene is TRBD1 (6 bases). The CDR3 is made up of 15 amino acids. Germline V CDR1 and CDR2: SGHRS, YFSETQ. Trimming stripped 7 bases from V and 1 base from J, with 17 bases between. As DNA, the CDR3 is TGCGCCAGCCGGGACATCGGGTTTGGTAACTATGGCTACACCTTC. Amino acid sequence: CASRDIGFGNYGYTF.

This clonotype appeared many times. The chain combines TRBV6-5 with TRBJ2-4, with 11 bases identical to TRBD1. The CDR3 contains 17 residues. J lost 7 bases, V lost 0 bases, and 8 bases had no gene match. Germline CDR1 is MNHEY and CDR2 is SVGAGI. This CDR3 reads CASSYSGGTGGVNIQYF. CDR3 nucleotide sequence: TGTGCCAGCAGTTACTCGGGGGGGACAGGGGGAGTGAACATTCAGTACTTC.